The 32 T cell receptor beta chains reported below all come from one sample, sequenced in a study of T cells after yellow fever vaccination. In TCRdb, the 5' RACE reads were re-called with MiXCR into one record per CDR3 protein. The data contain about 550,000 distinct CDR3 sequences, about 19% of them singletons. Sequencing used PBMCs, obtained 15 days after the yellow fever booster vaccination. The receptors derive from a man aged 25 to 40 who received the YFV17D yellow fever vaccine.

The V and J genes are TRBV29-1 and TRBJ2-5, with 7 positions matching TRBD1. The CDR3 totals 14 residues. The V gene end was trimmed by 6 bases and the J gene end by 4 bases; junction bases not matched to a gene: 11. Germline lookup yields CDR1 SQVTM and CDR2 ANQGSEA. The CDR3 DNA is TGCAGCGTACGACAGGGAGCAGCCGGAGAGACCCAGTACTTC. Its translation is CSVRQGAAGETQYF.

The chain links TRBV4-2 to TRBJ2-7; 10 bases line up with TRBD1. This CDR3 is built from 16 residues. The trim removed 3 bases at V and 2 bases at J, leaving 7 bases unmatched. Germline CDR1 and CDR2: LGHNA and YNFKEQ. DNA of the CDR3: TGTGCCAGCAGCCAGGGACAGGGGATTCTAGCCTACGAGCAGTACTTC. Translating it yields CASSQGQGILAYEQYF.

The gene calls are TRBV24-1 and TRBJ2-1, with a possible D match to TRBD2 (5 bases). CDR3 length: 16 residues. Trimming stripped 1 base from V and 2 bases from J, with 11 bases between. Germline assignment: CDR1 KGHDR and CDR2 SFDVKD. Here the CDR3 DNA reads TGTGCCACCAGTGATTTCAATGGAGGTCCCTACAATGAGCAGTTCTTC. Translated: CATSDFNGGPYNEQFF.

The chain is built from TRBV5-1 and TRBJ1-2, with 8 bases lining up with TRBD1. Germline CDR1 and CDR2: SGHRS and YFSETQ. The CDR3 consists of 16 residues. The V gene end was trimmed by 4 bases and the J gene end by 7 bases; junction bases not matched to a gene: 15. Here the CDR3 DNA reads TGCGCCAGCAGCCTGGACAGGGAGAGGTTGGCTAGTGGCTACACCTTC. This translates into CASSLDRERLASGYTF.

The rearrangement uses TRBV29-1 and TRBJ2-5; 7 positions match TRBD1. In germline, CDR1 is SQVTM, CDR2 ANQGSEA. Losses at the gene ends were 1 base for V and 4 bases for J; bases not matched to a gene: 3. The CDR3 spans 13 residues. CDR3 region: CSVEARDRETQYF. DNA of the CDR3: TGCAGCGTTGAAGCCCGGGACAGAGAGACCCAGTACTTC.

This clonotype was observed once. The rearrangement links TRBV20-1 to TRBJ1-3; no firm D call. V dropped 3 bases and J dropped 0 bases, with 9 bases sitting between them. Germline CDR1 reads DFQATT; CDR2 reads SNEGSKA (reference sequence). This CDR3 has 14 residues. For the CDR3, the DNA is TGCAGTGCTAGTACTCATGGCTCTGGAAACACCATATATTTT. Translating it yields CSASTHGSGNTIYF.

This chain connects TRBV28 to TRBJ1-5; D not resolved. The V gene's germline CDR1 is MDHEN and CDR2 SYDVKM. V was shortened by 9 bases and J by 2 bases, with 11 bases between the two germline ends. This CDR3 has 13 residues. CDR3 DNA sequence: TGTGCCAGTATTCACCTAGGCAATCAGCCCCAGCATTTT. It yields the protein CASIHLGNQPQHF.

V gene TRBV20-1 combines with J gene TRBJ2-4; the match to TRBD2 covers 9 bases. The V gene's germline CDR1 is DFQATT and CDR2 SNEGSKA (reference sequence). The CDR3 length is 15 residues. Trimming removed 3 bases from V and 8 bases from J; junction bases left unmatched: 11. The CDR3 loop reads CSASPSGRRFYIQYF. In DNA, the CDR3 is TGCAGTGCTAGTCCCAGCGGGAGGAGGTTTTACATTCAGTACTTC.

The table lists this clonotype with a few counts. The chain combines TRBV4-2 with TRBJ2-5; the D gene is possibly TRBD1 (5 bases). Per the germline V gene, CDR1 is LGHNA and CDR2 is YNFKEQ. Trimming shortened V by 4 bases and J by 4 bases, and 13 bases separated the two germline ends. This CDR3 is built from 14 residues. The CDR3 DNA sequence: TGTGCCAGCAGCCCCTCGACAGAAAGAGAGACCCAGTACTTC. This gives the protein CASSPSTERETQYF.

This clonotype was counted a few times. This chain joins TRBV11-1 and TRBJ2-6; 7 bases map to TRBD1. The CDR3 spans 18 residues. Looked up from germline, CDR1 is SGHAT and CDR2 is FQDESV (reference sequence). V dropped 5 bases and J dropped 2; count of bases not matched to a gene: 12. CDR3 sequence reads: CASSLQTGWVPGANVLTF. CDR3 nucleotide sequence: TGTGCCAGCAGCCTCCAGACAGGGTGGGTACCTGGGGCCAACGTCCTGACTTTC.

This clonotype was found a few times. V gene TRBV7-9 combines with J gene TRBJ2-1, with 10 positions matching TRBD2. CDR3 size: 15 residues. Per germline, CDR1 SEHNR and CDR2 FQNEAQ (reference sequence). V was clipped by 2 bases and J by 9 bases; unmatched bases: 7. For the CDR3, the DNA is TGTGCCAGCAGCTTATCGGCTAGCGGGAGTACTGAGCAGTTCTTC. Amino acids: CASSLSASGSTEQFF.

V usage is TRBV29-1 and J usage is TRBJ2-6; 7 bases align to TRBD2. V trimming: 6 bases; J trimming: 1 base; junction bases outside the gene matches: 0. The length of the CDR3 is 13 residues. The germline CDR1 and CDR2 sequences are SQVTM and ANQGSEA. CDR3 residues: CSVGLSGANVLTF. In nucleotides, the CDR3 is TGCAGCGTGGGACTATCTGGGGCCAACGTCCTGACTTTC.

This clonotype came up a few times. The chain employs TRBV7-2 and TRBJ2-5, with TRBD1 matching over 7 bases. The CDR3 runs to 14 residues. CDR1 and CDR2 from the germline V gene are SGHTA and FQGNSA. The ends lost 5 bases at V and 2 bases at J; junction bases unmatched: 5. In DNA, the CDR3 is TGTGCCAGCAGCCCACAGGGACAGCAAGAGACCCAGTACTTC. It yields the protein CASSPQGQQETQYF.

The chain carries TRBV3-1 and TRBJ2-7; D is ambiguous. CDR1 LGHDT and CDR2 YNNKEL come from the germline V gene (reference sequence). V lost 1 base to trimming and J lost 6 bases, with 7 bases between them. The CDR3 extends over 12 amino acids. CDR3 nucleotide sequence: TGTGCCAGCAGCCAAGTGATGAGCGAGCAGTACTTC. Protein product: CASSQVMSEQYF.

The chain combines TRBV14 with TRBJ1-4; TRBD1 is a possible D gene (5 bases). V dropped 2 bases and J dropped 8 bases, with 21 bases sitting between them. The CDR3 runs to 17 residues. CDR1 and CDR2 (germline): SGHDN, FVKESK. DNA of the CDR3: TGTGCCAGCAGCCAAAAAGTCCCGGGACTGATGTGGGAAAAACTGTTTTTT. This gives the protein CASSQKVPGLMWEKLFF.

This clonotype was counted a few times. The CDR3 loop is CSAGLQRDIQYF. For the CDR3, the DNA is TGCAGTGCCGGACTGCAAAGGGACATTCAGTACTTC. The chain couples TRBV20-1 to TRBJ2-4, with D maybe TRBD2 (5 bases). CDR3 size: 12 residues. Per germline, CDR1 DFQATT and CDR2 SNEGSKA (reference sequence). Deletions cut 6 bases from V and 8 bases from J, with 14 bases between.

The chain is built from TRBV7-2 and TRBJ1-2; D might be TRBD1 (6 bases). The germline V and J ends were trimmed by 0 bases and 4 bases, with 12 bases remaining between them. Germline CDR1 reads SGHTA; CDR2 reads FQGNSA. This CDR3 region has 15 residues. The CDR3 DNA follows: TGTGCCAGCAGCTTAGCGGAGGGGGTCGTCTATGGCTACACCTTC. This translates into CASSLAEGVVYGYTF.

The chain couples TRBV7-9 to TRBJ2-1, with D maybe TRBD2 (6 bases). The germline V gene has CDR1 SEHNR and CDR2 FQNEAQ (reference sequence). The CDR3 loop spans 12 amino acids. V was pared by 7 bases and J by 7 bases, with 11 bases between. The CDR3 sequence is CASTFAGNEQFF. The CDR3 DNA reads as TGTGCCAGCACCTTTGCGGGGAATGAGCAGTTCTTC.

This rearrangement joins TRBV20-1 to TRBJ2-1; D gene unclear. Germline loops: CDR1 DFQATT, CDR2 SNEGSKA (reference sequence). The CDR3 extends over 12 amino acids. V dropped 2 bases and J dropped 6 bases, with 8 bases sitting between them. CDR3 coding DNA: TGCAGTGCTAGACCCAGTACCAATGAGCAGTTCTTC. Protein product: CSARPSTNEQFF.

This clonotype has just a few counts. The DNA of the CDR3 is TGCGCCAGCACAGGGTCCACTGAAGCTTTCTTT. As protein: CASTGSTEAFF. The chain is built from TRBV5-1 and TRBJ1-1; the D gene is possibly TRBD1 (5 bases). Per the germline V gene, CDR1 is SGHRS and CDR2 is YFSETQ. V lost 6 bases and J 4 bases, leaving 7 bases between the germline ends. The CDR3 has 11 amino acids. Using reference TRBV5-1 and TRBJ1-1 for the parts outside the CDR3, the full variable domain is KAGVTQTPRYLIKTRGQQVTLSCSPISGHRSVSWYQQTPGQGLQFLFEYFSETQRNKGNFPGRFSGRQFSNSRSEMNVSTLELGDSALYLCASTGSTEAFFGQGTRLTVV.

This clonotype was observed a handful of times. The CDR3 protein is CASSLPPSGTSGGTGELFF. The CDR3 coding sequence is TGCGCCAGCAGCTTGCCACCATCCGGGACTAGCGGGGGCACCGGGGAGCTGTTTTTT. The rearrangement joins TRBV5-1 to TRBJ2-2, with TRBD2 matching 14 bases. The CDR3 is made up of 19 amino acids. With V trimmed by 1 base and J by 4 bases, 9 bases remained unmatched. Germline V gene data show CDR1 as SGHRS and CDR2 as YFSETQ.

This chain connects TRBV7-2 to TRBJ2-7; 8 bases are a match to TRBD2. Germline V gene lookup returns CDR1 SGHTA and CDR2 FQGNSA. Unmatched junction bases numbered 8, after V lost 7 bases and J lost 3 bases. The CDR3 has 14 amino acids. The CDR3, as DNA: TGTGCCAGCACCCTAGAAGCGGGAGTCTACGAGCAGTACTTC. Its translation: CASTLEAGVYEQYF.

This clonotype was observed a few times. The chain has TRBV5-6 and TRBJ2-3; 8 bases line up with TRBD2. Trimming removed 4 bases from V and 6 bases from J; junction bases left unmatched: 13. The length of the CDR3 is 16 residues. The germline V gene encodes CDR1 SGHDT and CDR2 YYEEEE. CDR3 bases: TGTGCCAGCAGCGCGGCTCGAGCGGGAGCGGGGGATACGCAGTATTTT. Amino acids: CASSAARAGAGDTQYF.

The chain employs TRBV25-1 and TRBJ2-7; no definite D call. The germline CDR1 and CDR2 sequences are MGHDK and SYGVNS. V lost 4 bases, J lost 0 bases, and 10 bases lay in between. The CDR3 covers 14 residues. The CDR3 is CASSVLQSSYEQYF. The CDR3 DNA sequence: TGTGCCAGCAGTGTATTACAGAGCTCCTACGAGCAGTACTTC.

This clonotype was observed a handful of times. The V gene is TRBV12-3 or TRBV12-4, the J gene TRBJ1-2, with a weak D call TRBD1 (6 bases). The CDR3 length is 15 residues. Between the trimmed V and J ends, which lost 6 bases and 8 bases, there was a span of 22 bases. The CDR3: CASSLQTGGRRGYTF. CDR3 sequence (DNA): TGTGCCAGCAGCCTACAGACAGGAGGACGACGCGGCTACACCTTC.

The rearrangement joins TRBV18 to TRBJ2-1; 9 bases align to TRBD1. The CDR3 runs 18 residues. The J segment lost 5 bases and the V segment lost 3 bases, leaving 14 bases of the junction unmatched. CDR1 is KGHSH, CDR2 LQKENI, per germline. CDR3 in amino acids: CASSPAQGLGQGDNEQFF. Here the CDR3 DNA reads TGTGCCAGCTCACCGGCTCAGGGGCTGGGACAGGGTGACAATGAGCAGTTCTTC.

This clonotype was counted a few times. The CDR3 nucleotides are TGTGCCAGCAGTTTACAGGGGCGCTCCCCGGGGCCCCAGCATTTT. As protein: CASSLQGRSPGPQHF. The V call is TRBV12-3 or TRBV12-4, the J call TRBJ1-5; weak D call: TRBD1 (6 bases). The germline V and J ends were trimmed by 2 bases and 9 bases, with 17 bases remaining between them. The CDR3 sequence is 15 residues long.

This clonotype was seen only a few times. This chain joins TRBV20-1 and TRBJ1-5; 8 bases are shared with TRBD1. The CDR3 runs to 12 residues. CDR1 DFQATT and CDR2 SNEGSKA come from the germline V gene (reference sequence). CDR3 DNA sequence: TGCAGCGGGGGACAGGCTAATCAGCCCCAGCATTTT. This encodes CSGGQANQPQHF.

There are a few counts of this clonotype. As DNA, the CDR3 is TGTGCCAGCAGCGTCGGACAGGGGAAAACAGATACGCAGTATTTT. Its protein is CASSVGQGKTDTQYF. The chain has TRBV9 and TRBJ2-3; 9 nucleotides match TRBD1. The CDR3 contains 15 residues. Germline V gives CDR1 SGDLS, CDR2 YYNGEE. J was trimmed by 3 bases and V by 2 bases; bases with no gene match: 4.

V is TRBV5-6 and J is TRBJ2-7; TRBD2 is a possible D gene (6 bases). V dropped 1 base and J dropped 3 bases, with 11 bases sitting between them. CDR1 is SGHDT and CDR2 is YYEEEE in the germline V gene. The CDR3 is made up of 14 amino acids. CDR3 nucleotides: TGTGCCAGCAGCTTGAGAGGGGAGGACTACGAGCAGTACTTC. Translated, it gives CASSLRGEDYEQYF.

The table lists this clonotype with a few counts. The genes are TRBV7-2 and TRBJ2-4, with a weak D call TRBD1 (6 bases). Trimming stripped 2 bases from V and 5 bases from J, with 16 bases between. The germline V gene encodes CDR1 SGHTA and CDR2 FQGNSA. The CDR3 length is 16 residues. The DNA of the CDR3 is TGTGCCAGCAGCTTAAGTGGCAGGGGAATCCAAAACATTCAGTACTTC. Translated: CASSLSGRGIQNIQYF.

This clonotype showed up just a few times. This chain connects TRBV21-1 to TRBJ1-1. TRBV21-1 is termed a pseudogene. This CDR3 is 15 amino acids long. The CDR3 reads CASSKDGESVTEAFF. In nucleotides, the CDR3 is TGTGCCAGCAGCAAAGATGGGGAATCGGTGACTGAAGCTTTCTTT.